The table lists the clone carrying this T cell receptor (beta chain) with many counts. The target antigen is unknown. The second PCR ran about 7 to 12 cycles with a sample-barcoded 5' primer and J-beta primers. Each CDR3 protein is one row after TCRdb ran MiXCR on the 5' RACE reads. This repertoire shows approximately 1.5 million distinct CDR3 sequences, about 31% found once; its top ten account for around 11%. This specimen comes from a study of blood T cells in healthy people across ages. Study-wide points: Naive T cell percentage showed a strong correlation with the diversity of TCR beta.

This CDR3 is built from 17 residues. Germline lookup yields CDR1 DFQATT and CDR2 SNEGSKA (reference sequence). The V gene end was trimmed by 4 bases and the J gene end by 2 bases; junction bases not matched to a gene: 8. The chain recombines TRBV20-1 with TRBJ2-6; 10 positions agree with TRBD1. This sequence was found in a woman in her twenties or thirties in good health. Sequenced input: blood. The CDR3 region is CSAKKRTGGAGANVLTF. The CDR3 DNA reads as TGCAGTGCTAAGAAAAGGACAGGGGGAGCTGGGGCCAACGTCCTGACTTTC.